This TCR beta chain derives from a study of blood T cell repertoires in COVID-19. About the study: PBMCs, B-cell-depleted T cells, or T cells provided the cDNA or gDNA that made up the material.

This clone has just a few counts. Authors' analysis steps: Reference gene primers were amplified, and this amplification served to estimate nucleated cell counts. This table comes from immunoSEQ multiplex PCR, and its TCRdb copy is limited to in-frame clones, with some not included. Clone size and the V and J calls come from that table; the DNA yielded D and trimming. The sample yields roughly 220,000 clones, about nine tenths seen once. The sample consisted of peripheral blood. This sequence originates from a man younger than 45 who had recovered from COVID-19.

The DNA of the CDR3 is TGTGCCAGCAGCCGATCAGCGGGGGGACAAGAGACCCAGTACTTC. Its protein product is CASSRSAGGQETQYF. J is TRBJ2-5 and V is TRBV11-2, with 9 bases that match TRBD2. Per the germline V gene, CDR1 is SGHAT and CDR2 is FQNNGV. With 5 bases clipped from V and 2 bases from J, the junction kept 6 bases outside the gene matches. The CDR3 loop spans 15 amino acids. The variable domain in full, completed from reference TRBV11-2 and TRBJ2-5, reads EAGVAQSPRYKIIEKRQSVAFWCNPISGHATLYWYQQILGQGPKLLIQFQNNGVVDDSQLPKDRFSAERLKGVDSTLKIQPAKLEDSAVYLCASSRSAGGQETQYFGPGTRLLVL.